Listed here are 14 T cell receptor beta chains from one sample, sequenced in a study of T cell changes during pregnancy in multiple sclerosis. The assay was immunoSEQ multiplex PCR, and TCRdb's table has in-frame clones only and misses some. The sample records about 61,000 clones, roughly 92% being singletons. The material sequenced was CD8+ T cells from peripheral blood mononuclear cells, taken in the third trimester of pregnancy. These receptors all stem from a female donor with multiple sclerosis, enrolled in a pregnancy study.

This sequence joins TRBV4-1 and TRBJ2-7, with D possibly matching TRBD2 (5 bases). With 0 bases removed from V and 3 bases from J, the gap between germline ends came to 21 bases. The CDR3 length is 18 residues. Germline CDR1 MGHRA, CDR2 YSYEKL. This chain's CDR3 is CASSQDPGGRGLYYEQYF. The CDR3 nucleotides read TGCGCCAGCAGCCAAGACCCTGGAGGCAGAGGGTTGTACTACGAGCAGTACTTC.

As DNA, the CDR3 is TGTGCCAGCAGTTTCAGGGAAGGGGCCTACGAGCAGTACTTC. Translating gives CASSFREGAYEQYF. V usage is TRBV28 and J usage is TRBJ2-7, with D perhaps matching TRBD1 (5 bases). Germline CDR1 reads MDHEN; CDR2 reads SYDVKM. The germline V and J ends were trimmed by 3 bases and 2 bases, with 11 bases remaining between them. The CDR3 sequence is 14 residues long.

This clone was observed once. V usage is TRBV5-8 and J usage is TRBJ1-3; TRBD1 matches 7 bases. In germline, CDR1 is SGHTS, CDR2 YDEGEE. This CDR3 spans 14 amino acids. Unmatched junction bases numbered 4, after V lost 3 bases and J lost 4 bases. CDR3 coding DNA: TGTGCCAGCAGCTCAGGGGGGTACGGAAACACCATATATTTT. This encodes CASSSGGYGNTIYF. Filled out from reference TRBV5-8 and TRBJ1-3, the complete variable domain reads EAGVTQSPTHLIKTRGQQATLRCSPISGHTSVYWYQQALGLGLQFLLWYDEGEERNRGNFPPRFSGRQFPNYSSELNVNALELEDSALYLCASSSGGYGNTIYFGEGSWLTVV.

The rearrangement uses TRBV6-6 and TRBJ1-1; D remains unclear. Trimming took off 7 bases at V and 0 bases at J, with 12 bases between the two ends. This CDR3 is built from 14 residues. Germline V gene data show CDR1 as MNHNY and CDR2 as SVGAGI (reference sequence). The CDR3 loop reads CASTYTVLNTEAFF. The CDR3, as DNA: TGTGCCAGCACCTATACAGTGCTGAACACTGAAGCTTTCTTT.

V gene TRBV9 combines with J gene TRBJ2-7; perhaps TRBD2 as D (6 bases). The CDR3 is 17 amino acids. V dropped 0 bases and J dropped 2 bases, with 18 bases sitting between them. Germline values: CDR1 SGDLS, CDR2 YYNGEE. The CDR3 coding sequence is TGTGCCAGCAGCGTAGGGCAGTTAGCGGAAGAGGCCTACGAGCAGTACTTC. As protein: CASSVGQLAEEAYEQYF.

This clone was counted only a few times. V is TRBV6-5 and J is TRBJ1-1; 8 positions match TRBD1. The junction had 7 bases not matched to a gene; V was cut back by 4 bases and J by 0 bases. This CDR3 comprises 16 residues. Germline assignment: CDR1 MNHEY and CDR2 SVGAGI. For the CDR3, the DNA is TGTGCCAGCAGTTTCCAGGGGGCTCCCTTGAACACTGAAGCTTTCTTT. Translation gives CASSFQGAPLNTEAFF.

The chain has TRBV19 and TRBJ2-7, with 16 bases identical to TRBD2. Germline V gene sequence: CDR1 LNHDA, CDR2 SQIVND (reference sequence). The CDR3 has 16 residues. V shed 8 bases, J shed 4 bases, and the junction held 8 bases outside the gene matches. The CDR3 sequence is CASSPGLAGGAYEQYF. The CDR3 bases are TGTGCCAGTTCACCGGGACTAGCGGGAGGGGCGTACGAGCAGTACTTC.

This clone has just a few counts. The V call is TRBV4-1, the J call TRBJ1-2; tentatively, D is TRBD1 (5 bases). Germline V lookup: CDR1 MGHRA, CDR2 YSYEKL. V dropped 0 bases and J dropped 4 bases, with 9 bases sitting between them. CDR3 length equals 14 residues. CDR3 protein: CASSQEQGGYGYTF. DNA of the CDR3: TGCGCCAGCAGCCAAGAGCAGGGCGGCTATGGCTACACCTTC.

The chain combines TRBV4-1 with TRBJ1-5; D remains unclear. Deletions cut 2 bases from V and 6 bases from J, with 11 bases between. Germline lookup yields CDR1 MGHRA and CDR2 YSYEKL. CDR3 size: 14 residues. Written as DNA, the CDR3 is TGCGCCAGCAGCCAAAAAGGAGCCGGTCAGCCCCAGCATTTT. It translates to CASSQKGAGQPQHF.

The chain couples TRBV5-1 to TRBJ2-7, with D perhaps TRBD2 (6 bases). There are 14 residues in the CDR3. Trimming took 0 bases from V and 1 from J, leaving 8 bases between them. Germline CDR1 and CDR2: SGHRS and YFSETQ. CDR3 region: CASSLGRGSYEQYF. The CDR3 nucleotides are TGCGCCAGCAGCTTGGGGAGGGGTTCCTACGAGCAGTACTTC.

The V and J genes are TRBV21-1 and TRBJ1-1. TRBV21-1 is a listed pseudogene. This CDR3 contains 13 residues. CDR3 bases: TGTGCCAGCATTTCGGCGGGGAACACTGAAGCTTTCTTT. Its protein is CASISAGNTEAFF.

The CDR3 nucleotides are TGTGCCAGCAGCTTAAAGGGGAGGAGTTCGGATACGCAGTATTTT. Translated, it gives CASSLKGRSSDTQYF. The chain joins TRBV7-8 to TRBJ2-3, with a weak D call TRBD2 (6 bases). Germline V gives CDR1 SGHVS, CDR2 FQNEAQ. The CDR3 totals 15 residues. V was clipped by 2 bases and J by 6 bases, with 15 bases between them.

This clone came up once. The rearrangement joins TRBV9 to TRBJ2-1, with 7 bases lining up with TRBD1. J gave up 8 bases and V 4 bases, and 18 bases lay outside the gene matches. Germline V lookup: CDR1 SGDLS, CDR2 YYNGEE. The CDR3 spans 17 residues. The CDR3 nucleotides are TGTGCCAGCAGCATACCCGAAGCCCGGGACAGAAACGATGAGCAGTTCTTC. This codes for CASSIPEARDRNDEQFF.

The chain is built from TRBV2 and TRBJ1-4; D call uncertain. Trimming removed 3 bases from V and 3 bases from J, with 14 bases in between. The CDR3 runs to 16 residues. Germline CDR1 reads SNHLY; CDR2 reads FYNNEI. The CDR3 region is CASSESGKKANEKLFF. The CDR3 DNA reads TGTGCCAGCAGTGAGTCGGGGAAGAAGGCTAATGAAAAACTGTTTTTT.